These T cell receptor beta chains were read from a single sample in a study of low-dose radiotherapy and immunotherapy resistance in tumors. TCRdb processed the reads anew with MiXCR; each CDR3 protein has one entry. The table lists around 83,000 distinct CDR3 sequences, approximately 20% of them singletons. The sample in question was PBMCs, obtained before treatment. The origin of the receptors is a male donor with prostate cancer. Both conserved end residues are part of each CDR3. The D gene is left open where the match is weak. Expanded clones are given a class, and other clones once, few, many or no size at all.

j_call v_call clone_size d_call cdr3_length cdr3_nt cdr3_aa
TRBJ1-1 TRBV30 many TRBD1 14 TGTGCCTGGAGTGTGGGACAGGGGAAACCTGAAGCTTTCTTT CAWSVGQGKPEAFF
TRBJ2-7 TRBV5-1 many TRBD2 15 TGCGCCAGCAGCAATTTAATAGCGGGATTGGACGAGCAGTACTTC CASSNLIAGLDEQYF
TRBJ1-3 TRBV19 many TRBD1 15 TGTGCCAGTAGTATGGCGGGGACAGATTCCAGCACCATATATTTT CASSMAGTDSSTIYF
TRBJ2-1 TRBV27 many TRBD2 16 TGTGCCAGCAGTTTACGGGGGGACCCTATTTTCAATGAGCAGTTCTTC CASSLRGDPIFNEQFF
TRBJ2-1 TRBV5-1 many . 16 TGCGCCAGCAGCTTGGAATCCGGGTCCGTCTACAATGAGCAGTTCTTC CASSLESGSVYNEQFF
TRBJ1-5 TRBV20-1 many . 16 TGCAGTGCTAGAGCTTACGGGGACGGGAGCAATCAGCCCCAGCATTTT CSARAYGDGSNQPQHF
TRBJ1-1 TRBV24-1 many . 13 TGTGCCACCAGATCGAGGGTGAACACTGAAGCTTTCTTT CATRSRVNTEAFF
TRBJ1-2 TRBV5-1 . . 15 TGCGCCAGCAGCCTAGGGACATGGGGGAACTATGGCCACACCTTC CASSLGTWGNYGHTF
TRBJ1-4 TRBV12-3/TRBV12-4 . . 16 TGTGCCAGCAGTCCAACAGGGCGCCTTATGCAAGAAAAACTGTTTTTT CASSPTGRLMQEKLFF
TRBJ1-2 TRBV5-1 few TRBD1 15 TGCGCCAGCAGGCCTTCACAGGGGGCTTGGGATGGCTACACCTTC CASRPSQGAWDGYTF
TRBJ1-1 TRBV28 many . 13 TGTGCCAGCAGTTTACTGGGGAACACTGAAGCTTTCTTT CASSLLGNTEAFF
TRBJ2-1 TRBV5-6 many . 16 TGTGCCAGCAGCTTTAAGCTAGCTTGGCCCTACAATGAGCAGTTCTTC CASSFKLAWPYNEQFF
TRBJ2-6 TRBV27 many . 16 TGTGCCAGCAGTTTAGTTCTGCTCTCTGGGGCCAACGTCCTGACTTTC CASSLVLLSGANVLTF
TRBJ2-1 TRBV7-3 many TRBD2 15 TGTGCCAGCAGCTTAATGCTAGCGGGAGAGAATGAGCAGTTCTTC CASSLMLAGENEQFF
TRBJ2-5 TRBV20-1 many . 12 TGCAGTGCTAGAGATGATGGCGAGACCCAGTACTTC CSARDDGETQYF
TRBJ2-2 TRBV6-6 many . 14 TGTGCCAGCAGGGCGACGGTTGACACCGGGGAGCTGTTTTTT CASRATVDTGELFF
TRBJ2-7 TRBV4-1 many . 16 TGCGCCAGCAGCCAAGCTGGCGGGACTCCATCTTACGAGCAGTACTTC CASSQAGGTPSYEQYF
TRBJ1-2 TRBV20-1 . . 12 TGCAGTGCTACCGAGGGCGGCTATGGCTACACCTTC CSATEGGYGYTF
TRBJ1-1 TRBV5-1 many TRBD1 14 TGCGCCAGCAGCTTGCAGGGGGCGAACACTGAAGCTTTCTTT CASSLQGANTEAFF
TRBJ2-2 TRBV6-1 many TRBD2 17 TGTGCCAGCACCCGACTAGCGGGAGTCACAAACACCGGGGAGCTGTTTTTT CASTRLAGVTNTGELFF
TRBJ2-3 TRBV2 many TRBD1 15 TGTGCCAGCAGTGAAAGGCAGGGGGCCACAGATACGCAGTATTTT CASSERQGATDTQYF
TRBJ2-3 TRBV20-1 . . 11 TGCAGTGCTAAGACCACAGATACGCAGTATTTT CSAKTTDTQYF
TRBJ2-7 TRBV13 . TRBD2 16 TGTGCCAGCAGCCTATTAGGACTAGCGGGGGGGCTTGAGCAGTACTTC CASSLLGLAGGLEQYF
TRBJ2-2 TRBV2 once . 14 TGTGCCAGCAGTTACAGCCCGAACACCGGGGAGCTGTTTTTT CASSYSPNTGELFF
TRBJ2-3 TRBV27 many TRBD2 15 TGTGCCAGCAGTACAACACCGGGACTAGCAGATACGCAGTATTTT CASSTTPGLADTQYF
TRBJ1-2 TRBV5-1 many . 15 TGCGCCAGCAGCCCTCGTCGGACACAAAACTATGGCTACACCTTC CASSPRRTQNYGYTF
TRBJ2-3 TRBV12-3/TRBV12-4 many . 14 TGTGCCAGCAAAGGATCCCGCGGGGCAGATACGCAGTATTTT CASKGSRGADTQYF
TRBJ2-7 TRBV6-2/TRBV6-3 many . 15 TGTGCCAGCAGGCCCCGGGGCAGGGACACCTACGAGCAGTACTTC CASRPRGRDTYEQYF